These 21 T cell receptor beta chains originate from one sample sequenced in a study of response to subunit inactivated influenza vaccine. One entry per CDR3 protein, called by TCRdb with MiXCR from the RT-PCR reads. The sample lists about 700,000 distinct CDR3 sequences; about 15% were seen once. Here the sequenced sample was PBMCs from blood, taken 11 to 12 days after vaccination. These receptors were taken from a man aged 45 to 65 who received an inactivated influenza vaccine.

This clonotype was seen at least ten times. The genes are TRBV5-1 and TRBJ2-1; 15 positions agree with TRBD2. The CDR3 length is 16 residues. Looked up from germline, CDR1 is SGHRS and CDR2 is YFSETQ. V lost 4 bases and J lost 4; bases outside the gene matches: 3. This CDR3 is CASSPGLAGGYNEQFF. CDR3 DNA: TGCGCCAGCAGCCCCGGACTAGCGGGGGGGTACAATGAGCAGTTCTTC.

This clonotype was detected many times. V and J are TRBV7-2 and TRBJ2-2; the D gene is possibly TRBD2 (6 bases). V was cut by 3 bases and J by 5 bases, with 13 bases left in between. CDR1 is SGHTA and CDR2 is FQGNSA in the germline V gene. The CDR3 is 15 residues long. The CDR3 is CASSLVGSGTGELFF. DNA of the CDR3: TGTGCCAGCAGCTTGGTCGGGAGCGGTACCGGGGAGCTGTTTTTT.

This clonotype was picked up many times. The V call is TRBV5-1, the J call TRBJ2-7; D remains unclear. The V gene lost 2 bases and the J gene lost 2 bases, with 11 bases spanning the gap. The CDR3 has 14 residues. Germline V gene data show CDR1 as SGHRS and CDR2 as YFSETQ. CDR3 sequence (DNA): TGCGCCAGCAGCTTATGGACGGGTACCTACGAGCAGTACTTC. Protein sequence: CASSLWTGTYEQYF.

V is TRBV7-2 and J is TRBJ2-3; 8 bases agree with TRBD2. Germline V gene sequence: CDR1 SGHTA, CDR2 FQGNSA. V trimming: 3 bases; J trimming: 2 bases; junction bases outside the gene matches: 4. The CDR3 has 15 residues. The CDR3 sequence: CASSFGLANTDTQYF. The CDR3 DNA sequence: TGTGCCAGCAGCTTTGGACTAGCCAACACAGATACGCAGTATTTT.

A few counts support this clonotype. The J gene is TRBJ2-6, the V gene TRBV11-2; the D is unclear. V lost 5 bases, J lost 2 bases, and 13 bases lay in between. CDR3 length equals 16 residues. Germline values: CDR1 SGHAT, CDR2 FQNNGV. CDR3 in amino acids: CASSPLKRPGANVLTF. In nucleotides, the CDR3 is TGTGCCAGCAGCCCCCTCAAGCGACCTGGGGCCAACGTCCTGACTTTC.

There are a few counts of this clonotype. The V gene is TRBV5-1, the J gene TRBJ2-5, with D unclear. Germline CDR1 reads SGHRS; CDR2 reads YFSETQ. This CDR3 has 13 amino acids. V lost 2 bases and J 4 bases, leaving 9 bases between the germline ends. CDR3: CASSFNGGETQYF. DNA for the CDR3: TGCGCCAGCAGCTTCAACGGTGGAGAGACCCAGTACTTC.

This clonotype showed up many times. J is TRBJ1-1 and V is TRBV20-1, with D tentatively TRBD1 (6 bases). Germline V lookup: CDR1 DFQATT, CDR2 SNEGSKA (reference sequence). Trimming took off 2 bases at V and 4 bases at J, with 26 bases between the two ends. The CDR3 is 18 residues long. DNA of the CDR3: TGCAGTGCTAGATCGCCCTTAGCGGGGGCCGCTCCCCCCACTGAAGCTTTCTTT. Translated: CSARSPLAGAAPPTEAFF.

This clonotype has only a few counts. This chain links TRBV20-1 with TRBJ2-3; no definite D call. Germline assignment: CDR1 DFQATT and CDR2 SNEGSKA (reference sequence). The CDR3 covers 11 residues. In nucleotides, the CDR3 is TGCACTAGTTCAGCCACAGATACGCAGTATTTT. Translation: CTSSATDTQYF.

This clonotype has ten or more counts. V usage is TRBV6-1 and J usage is TRBJ2-1, with D possibly being TRBD2 (6 bases). The germline V and J ends were trimmed by 6 bases and 7 bases, with 16 bases remaining between them. The CDR3 covers 14 residues. The germline V gene encodes CDR1 MNHNS and CDR2 SASEGT. CDR3 DNA sequence: TGTGCCAGCAGGCCGTATATAGCGGCGAATGAGCAGTTCTTC. This gives the protein CASRPYIAANEQFF.

This chain joins TRBV9 and TRBJ2-2, with TRBD1 matching over 10 bases. J was trimmed by 6 bases and V by 2 bases; bases with no gene match: 10. CDR1 is SGDLS and CDR2 is YYNGEE in the germline V gene. The CDR3 extends over 17 amino acids. The CDR3 spells CASSVRSGTGVAGELFF. The CDR3 DNA reads TGTGCCAGCAGCGTCCGATCCGGGACAGGGGTGGCCGGGGAGCTGTTTTTT.

This clonotype was detected ten times or more. DNA of the CDR3: TGCAGTGCTACCAGGGGGGCCAAAAACATTCAGTACTTC. Its translation is CSATRGAKNIQYF. The chain carries TRBV20-1 and TRBJ2-4; 7 bases line up with TRBD1. In germline, CDR1 is DFQATT, CDR2 SNEGSKA (reference sequence). CDR3 size: 13 residues. The ends lost 4 bases at V and 1 base at J; junction bases unmatched: 1.

This clonotype appeared a few times. This chain connects TRBV7-2 to TRBJ1-1; 7 bases fit TRBD1. Germline V gives CDR1 SGHTA, CDR2 FQGNSA. The V gene end was trimmed by 0 bases and the J gene end by 5 bases; junction bases not matched to a gene: 6. This CDR3 is built from 15 residues. CDR3 nucleotide sequence: TGTGCCAGCAGCTTAGCCCCAGGGGGACGGACTGAAGCTTTCTTT. Residues: CASSLAPGGRTEAFF.

The chain carries TRBV12-3 or TRBV12-4 and TRBJ2-1, with 7 bases matching TRBD2. This CDR3 contains 14 residues. With V trimmed by 3 bases and J by 7 bases, 6 bases remained unmatched. The CDR3 DNA reads TGTGCCAGCAGTTTTACGATCGGGGGGAATGAGCAGTTCTTC. Protein sequence: CASSFTIGGNEQFF.

This chain links TRBV4-3 with TRBJ2-1; no definite D call. Trimming removed 0 bases from V and 6 bases from J, with 6 bases in between. The germline V gene has CDR1 LGHNA and CDR2 YSLEER. The CDR3 spans 13 residues. The CDR3 region has the DNA TGCGCCAGCAGCCAAGATAAGATCAATGAGCAGTTCTTC. Its protein product is CASSQDKINEQFF.

The gene calls are TRBV20-1 and TRBJ2-7, with 8 bases identical to TRBD1. CDR3 size: 14 residues. Germline CDR1 reads DFQATT; CDR2 reads SNEGSKA (reference sequence). V lost 6 bases and J lost 1; bases outside the gene matches: 8. CDR3: CSANNHRGSYEQYF. The CDR3 DNA reads as TGCAGTGCCAACAATCACAGGGGGTCCTACGAGCAGTACTTC.

This clonotype was seen repeatedly, ten times or more. The chain joins TRBV20-1 to TRBJ1-4; D not resolved. The V gene lost 0 bases and the J gene lost 7 bases, with 18 bases spanning the gap. CDR1 is DFQATT and CDR2 is SNEGSKA in the germline V gene (reference sequence). This CDR3 is 16 amino acids long. This CDR3 reads CSARDEWEGLPEKLFF. The CDR3 nucleotides read TGCAGTGCTAGAGATGAATGGGAAGGGCTGCCTGAAAAACTGTTTTTT.

The rearrangement links TRBV20-1 to TRBJ1-5, with 7 positions matching TRBD1. The length of the CDR3 is 15 residues. The J segment lost 1 base and the V segment lost 0 bases, leaving 3 bases of the junction unmatched. CDR1 and CDR2 (germline): DFQATT, SNEGSKA (reference sequence). The CDR3 loop is CSARDPGQSNQPQHF. The CDR3 region has the DNA TGCAGTGCTAGAGATCCGGGACAGAGCAATCAGCCCCAGCATTTT.

The V gene is TRBV5-1, the J gene TRBJ2-2; D unclear. Trimming pared 0 bases from V and 6 bases from J, leaving 21 bases between. Per germline, CDR1 SGHRS and CDR2 YFSETQ. The CDR3 has 18 amino acids. DNA of the CDR3: TGCGCCAGCAGCTTGGATGGTAACGGCAGAATATTATCCGGGGAGCTGTTTTTT. Translation gives CASSLDGNGRILSGELFF.

The CDR3 here is CASSVEGTGANVLTF. The CDR3 DNA follows: TGTGCCAGCAGTGTGGAGGGTACAGGGGCCAACGTCCTGACTTTC. The rearrangement joins TRBV2 to TRBJ2-6, with TRBD2 as a possible D gene (6 bases). Germline-derived CDR1 and CDR2 are SNHLY and FYNNEI. The CDR3 runs to 15 residues. The V end was cut by 4 bases, the J end by 4 bases, with 11 bases between.

This clonotype has a handful of counts. This rearrangement joins TRBV20-1 to TRBJ2-1; D is unresolved. Germline V gene sequence: CDR1 DFQATT, CDR2 SNEGSKA (reference sequence). V shed 7 bases and J shed 2 bases, with 15 bases lying between them. CDR3 length equals 14 residues. CDR3 coding DNA: TGCAGTGTCCCTCAGGCGGTTACCTACAATGAGCAGTTCTTC. Translated: CSVPQAVTYNEQFF.

This rearrangement joins TRBV6-1 to TRBJ2-2; TRBD2 matches 7 bases. The length of the CDR3 is 13 residues. CDR1 MNHNS and CDR2 SASEGT come from the germline V gene. Trimming removed 6 bases from V and 4 bases from J; junction bases left unmatched: 2. In DNA, the CDR3 is TGTGCCAGCAGGACTAGCATCACCGGGGAGCTGTTTTTT. Translating gives CASRTSITGELFF.